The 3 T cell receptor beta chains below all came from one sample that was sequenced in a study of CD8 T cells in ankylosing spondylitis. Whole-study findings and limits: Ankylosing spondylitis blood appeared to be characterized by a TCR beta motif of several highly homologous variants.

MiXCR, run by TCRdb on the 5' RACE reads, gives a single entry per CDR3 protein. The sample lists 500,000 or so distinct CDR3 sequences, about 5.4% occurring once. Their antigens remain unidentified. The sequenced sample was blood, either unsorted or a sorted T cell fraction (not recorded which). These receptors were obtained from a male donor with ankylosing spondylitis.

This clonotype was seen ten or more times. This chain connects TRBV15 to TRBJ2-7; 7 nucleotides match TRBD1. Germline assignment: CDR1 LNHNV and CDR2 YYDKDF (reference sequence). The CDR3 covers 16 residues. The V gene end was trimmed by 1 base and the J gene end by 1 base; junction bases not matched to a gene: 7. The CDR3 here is CATSRGLAGGSYEQYF. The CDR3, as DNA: TGTGCCACCAGCAGAGGTTTGGCAGGGGGTTCCTACGAGCAGTACTTC.

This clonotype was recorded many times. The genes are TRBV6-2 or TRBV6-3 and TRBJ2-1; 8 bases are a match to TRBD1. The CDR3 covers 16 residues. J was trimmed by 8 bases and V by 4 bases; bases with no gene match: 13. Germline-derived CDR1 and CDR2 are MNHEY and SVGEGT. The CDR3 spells CASSSPDREEDYEQFF. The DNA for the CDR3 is TGTGCCAGCAGTTCCCCGGACAGGGAGGAGGATTATGAGCAGTTCTTC.

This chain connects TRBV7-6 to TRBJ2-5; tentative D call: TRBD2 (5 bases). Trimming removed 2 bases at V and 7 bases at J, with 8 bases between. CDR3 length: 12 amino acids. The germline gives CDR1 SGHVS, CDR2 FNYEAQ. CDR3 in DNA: TGTGCCAGCAGCTTATCACGGGGGACCCAGTACTTC. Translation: CASSLSRGTQYF.